The entry below describes one T cell receptor (beta chain). What it binds is unknown. The data are from a study of vaccination and CD4 T cells after COVID-19. Study-level background: Participants were administered two doses of either the BNT162b2 or the mRNA-1273 vaccine. Diagnosis preceded the drawing of post-COVID samples by a median 101 days (range 35 to 161). At a median around 70 days (range 14 to 241) after dose two, post-vaccine samples were obtained.

This CDR3 has 23 residues. Once obtained from cultured CD4+ T cells, the DNA was sequenced using the Oncomine TCR Beta short-read assay. In TCRdb, the PCR reads were re-called with MiXCR into one record per CDR3 protein. The sample yields over 3,000 distinct CDR3 sequences, roughly two thirds seen once. Treatment meaning: approximately 9-day PBMC culture with coronavirus spike peptide pools or control peptides (ViraFEST assay). Sequencing input: CD4+ T cells from blood, cultured in vitro. This sequence originates from a human donor who had recovered from COVID-19. V is TRBV1 and J is TRBJ2-3; the listed D gene, TRBD2, was not tested against the DNA. TRBV1 is deemed a pseudogene. The CDR3 coding sequence is TGCACCAGCAGCCAAGATGCTCGTGTGCTAGCGGGGGGGCCTTGGCGGTCCACAGATACGCAGTATTTT. Its translation: CTSSQDARVLAGGPWRSTDTQYF.